Each of the 10 T cell receptor beta chains below was sequenced from the same sample in a study of CD8 T cells in Susac syndrome. Reverse transcription of about 0.45 to 1 ug RNA was carried out with random hexamers. TCRdb recomputed calls from the immunoSEQ multiplex PCR reads with MiXCR, one row per CDR3 protein. This sample yields about 170,000 distinct CDR3 sequences, of which roughly 95% are seen a single time; about 0.13% belongs to the top ten. Specimen: CD4+ T cells from PBMCs. These receptors all come from a human donor with Susac syndrome.

The V gene is TRBV9, the J gene TRBJ2-3; D is undetermined. V dropped 4 bases and J dropped 6 bases, with 12 bases sitting between them. There are 13 residues in the CDR3. Germline V CDR1 and CDR2: SGDLS, YYNGEE. CDR3 sequence (DNA): TGTGCCAGCAGCCCCAGAGTGTCGGATACGCAGTATTTT. It codes for CASSPRVSDTQYF.

V is TRBV28 and J is TRBJ1-1; D gene uncertain. CDR3 length: 11 residues. Germline V gene sequence: CDR1 MDHEN, CDR2 SYDVKM. Trimming cost V 5 bases and J 7 bases, with 8 bases left between them. The CDR3 sequence is CASSQQVEAFF. The CDR3 bases are TGTGCCAGCAGTCAACAAGTTGAAGCTTTCTTT.

J is TRBJ2-5 and V is TRBV18, with 12 bases identical to TRBD2. Losses at the gene ends were 3 bases for V and 5 bases for J; bases not matched to a gene: 1. CDR1 and CDR2 (germline): KGHSH, LQKENI. The CDR3 covers 14 residues. CDR3 nucleotides: TGTGCCAGCTCACCCGGGACTAGCGGGGAGACCCAGTACTTC. It is translated as CASSPGTSGETQYF.

V usage is TRBV12-3 or TRBV12-4 and J usage is TRBJ1-2; 8 bases are a match to TRBD1. V shed 5 bases and J 3 bases; nucleotides not matched to a gene: 11. The CDR3 has 16 residues. Here the CDR3 DNA reads TGTGCCAGCAGTCCACCGTCGGGACAGGCCCACTATGGCTACACCTTC. It specifies CASSPPSGQAHYGYTF.

The chain employs TRBV20-1 and TRBJ2-1; TRBD2 matches at 14 bases. The V and J ends lost 0 bases and 5 bases, in that order; junction bases with no gene match: 9. This CDR3 comprises 18 residues. CDR1 and CDR2 (germline): DFQATT, SNEGSKA (reference sequence). In DNA, the CDR3 is TGCAGTGCTAGAGATTCGGGGACTAGCGGGAGAAAGGACAATGAGCAGTTCTTC. It translates to CSARDSGTSGRKDNEQFF.

The chain is built from TRBV30 and TRBJ2-3; D may be TRBD1 or TRBD2 (6 bases each). The V gene lost 2 bases and the J gene lost 3 bases, with 21 bases spanning the gap. Germline V gene sequence: CDR1 GTSNPN, CDR2 SVGIG (reference sequence). This CDR3 is 17 amino acids long. The CDR3 sequence is CAWSPMAGEASTDTQYF. The CDR3 bases are TGTGCCTGGAGTCCCATGGCAGGGGAGGCCTCGACAGATACGCAGTATTTT.

The rearrangement links TRBV20-1 to TRBJ2-7; D is perhaps TRBD1 (6 bases). V lost 3 bases and J 0 bases, leaving 9 bases between the germline ends. CDR3 length: 13 amino acids. Germline V gene lookup returns CDR1 DFQATT and CDR2 SNEGSKA (reference sequence). CDR3 in DNA: TGCAGTGCTAGTCCGGACAGCTCCTACGAGCAGTACTTC. This sequence encodes CSASPDSSYEQYF.

The chain combines TRBV20-1 with TRBJ2-7; D uncertain. Germline CDR1 is DFQATT and CDR2 is SNEGSKA (reference sequence). Trimming took off 0 bases at V and 4 bases at J, with 13 bases between the two ends. The CDR3 sequence is 14 residues long. The CDR3 DNA sequence: TGCAGTGCTAGAGATTCAAACTTCCGTTACGAGCAGTACTTC. Its translation is CSARDSNFRYEQYF.

This chain connects TRBV7-9 to TRBJ2-5; maybe TRBD1 (6 bases). Germline V lookup: CDR1 SEHNR, CDR2 FQNEAQ (reference sequence). V lost 1 base to trimming and J lost 4 bases, with 13 bases between them. This CDR3 has 15 residues. The CDR3 region is CASSLGRTVLETQYF. DNA for the CDR3: TGTGCCAGCAGCTTAGGGAGGACAGTCCTAGAGACCCAGTACTTC. The variable domain in full, completed from reference TRBV7-9 and TRBJ2-5, reads DTGVSQNPRHKITKRGQNVTFRCDPISEHNRLYWYRQTLGQGPEFLTYFQNEAQLEKSRLLSDRFSAERPKGSFSTLEIQRTEQGDSAMYLCASSLGRTVLETQYFGPGTRLLVL.

The chain recombines TRBV12-3 or TRBV12-4 with TRBJ2-5; 8 positions agree with TRBD2. The CDR3 runs 13 residues. V was clipped by 4 bases and J by 4 bases; unmatched bases: 2. For the CDR3, the DNA is TGTGCCAGCAGTTCCGGGAGGGGAGAGACCCAGTACTTC. Amino acid sequence: CASSSGRGETQYF.